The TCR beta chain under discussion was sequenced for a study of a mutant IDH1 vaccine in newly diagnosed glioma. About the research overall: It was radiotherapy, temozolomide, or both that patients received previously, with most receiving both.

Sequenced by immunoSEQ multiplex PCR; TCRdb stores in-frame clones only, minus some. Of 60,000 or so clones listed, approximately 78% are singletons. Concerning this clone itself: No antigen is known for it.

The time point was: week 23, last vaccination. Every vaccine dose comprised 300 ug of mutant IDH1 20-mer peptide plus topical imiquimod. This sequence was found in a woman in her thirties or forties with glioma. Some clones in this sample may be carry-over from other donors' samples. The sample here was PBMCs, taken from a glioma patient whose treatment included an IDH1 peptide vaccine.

CDR3 in amino acids: CASTGQGKGYTF. The CDR3 DNA reads TGTGCCAGCACCGGTCAGGGAAAAGGCTACACCTTC. V is TRBV2 and J is TRBJ1-2, with D possibly matching TRBD1 (5 bases). CDR1 and CDR2 from the germline V gene are SNHLY and FYNNEI. The V and J ends lost 7 bases and 8 bases respectively, with 14 bases between them. The CDR3 has 12 amino acids.